This TCR beta chain was obtained from a study of beta chain features in type 1 diabetes. For the study at large: Age and gender were similar between patients and healthy donors, as were cell yields.

cDNA synthesis used the whole RNA isolate, giving expressed TCRB sequences. Naive, central memory and regulatory T cell samples yielded approximately 3.3 million reads on average. The repertoire was sequenced with immunoSEQ multiplex PCR; TCRdb's copy has only in-frame clones and lacks some. The sample yields around 690,000 clones, roughly 12% seen once. This clone was counted only a few times. Its matching antigen is unknown. Study-level findings and limits: Across all four CD4+ subsets, people with type 1 diabetes showed modestly shorter TCRB CDR3s.

The receptor was isolated from a man under 40 with type 1 diabetes. The source material was naive CD4+ T cells from blood.

As DNA, the CDR3 is TGCGCCAGCAGCCCCTGGGTGGGGTCGAACACTGAAGCTTTCTTT. Translating gives CASSPWVGSNTEAFF. The chain recombines TRBV5-1 with TRBJ1-1; D not resolved. Germline V gene data show CDR1 as SGHRS and CDR2 as YFSETQ. Deletions cut 4 bases from V and 1 base from J, with 14 bases between. This CDR3 contains 15 residues.